The 25 T cell receptor beta chains below come from one sample, sequenced in a study of spatial heterogeneity in lung cancer. Described time point: sample taken at primary tumor resection. The study sequenced unsorted whole RNA from tumor, nontumor lung or frozen PBMC. TCRdb reprocessed the 5' RACE reads with MiXCR, giving one entry per CDR3 protein. The sample gives 36,000 or so distinct CDR3 sequences, 5.2% of which show up once; around 26% is in the top ten. The sample here was PBMCs, taken at surgery. The receptors originated from a female donor with early-stage non-small cell lung cancer.

This clonotype was counted at least ten times. The chain links TRBV6-5 to TRBJ1-2; maybe TRBD1 (5 bases). CDR1 is MNHEY, CDR2 SVGAGI, per germline. This CDR3 region has 15 residues. Trimming left V 5 bases short and J 0 bases short, with 13 bases between. In DNA, the CDR3 is TGTGCCAGCAGTCACGGGACGCAAGCTAACTATGGCTACACCTTC. Protein: CASSHGTQANYGYTF.

The chain uses TRBV30 and TRBJ1-4; D not certain. CDR3 size: 15 residues. Looked up from germline, CDR1 is GTSNPN and CDR2 is SVGIG (reference sequence). V lost 1 base to trimming and J lost 1 base, with 10 bases between them. The CDR3 here is CAWSAQGGTNEKLFF. DNA of the CDR3: TGTGCCTGGAGTGCTCAAGGAGGAACTAATGAAAAACTGTTTTTT.

This clonotype was recorded many times. The chain couples TRBV7-2 to TRBJ2-1, with TRBD2 identical over 9 bases. Trimming cost V 2 bases and J 8 bases; bases outside gene matches: 4. The germline gives CDR1 SGHTA, CDR2 FQGNSA. This CDR3 contains 14 residues. The CDR3 is CASSLLAGAHEQFF. DNA for the CDR3: TGTGCCAGCAGCTTATTAGCGGGAGCCCATGAGCAGTTCTTC.

The sample holds many counts of this clonotype. The rearrangement uses TRBV6-2 or TRBV6-3 and TRBJ1-5; no definite D call. Between the trimmed V and J ends, which lost 2 bases and 0 bases, there was a span of 8 bases. From germline, CDR1 is MNHEY and CDR2 SVGEGT. This CDR3 has 15 residues. The CDR3 protein is CASSYGEYSNQPQHF. In DNA form, the CDR3 reads TGTGCCAGCAGTTACGGGGAGTATAGCAATCAGCCCCAGCATTTT.

This clonotype occurred many times. This rearrangement joins TRBV7-2 to TRBJ2-3; D gene ambiguous. This CDR3 has 13 amino acids. V was pared by 5 bases and J by 6 bases, with 12 bases between. Germline CDR1 is SGHTA and CDR2 is FQGNSA. CDR3 in DNA: TGTGCCAGCAGCCTAGACCCCAGGGATACGCAGTATTTT. Its protein is CASSLDPRDTQYF.

The chain combines TRBV7-2 with TRBJ2-4, with D perhaps TRBD1 or TRBD2 (5 bases each). Germline CDR1 is SGHTA and CDR2 is FQGNSA. V lost 4 bases and J lost 7, with 11 bases in between. CDR3 size: 13 residues. The CDR3 sequence is CASSSPGRNIQYF. CDR3 nucleotide sequence: TGTGCCAGCAGCTCGCCGGGACGCAACATTCAGTACTTC. The full variable domain, rest sourced from reference TRBV7-2 and TRBJ2-4, is GAGVSQSPSNKVTEKGKDVELRCDPISGHTALYWYRQSLGQGLEFLIYFQGNSAPDKSGLPSDRFSAERTGGSVSTLTIQRTQQEDSAVYLCASSSPGRNIQYFGAGTRLSVL.

The CDR3 region has the DNA TGCAGTGCTCGACTAGCGGGAGACTCAGAGACCCAGTACTTC. This gives the protein CSARLAGDSETQYF. This chain joins TRBV20-1 and TRBJ2-5; 12 bases are a match to TRBD2. V shed 5 bases and J 4 bases; nucleotides not matched to a gene: 5. The CDR3 extends over 14 amino acids. Germline V gene sequence: CDR1 DFQATT, CDR2 SNEGSKA (reference sequence).

This clonotype has at least ten counts. The chain combines TRBV6-6 with TRBJ2-1; 7 bases match TRBD1. V shed 5 bases and J 7 bases; nucleotides not matched to a gene: 2. Looked up from germline, CDR1 is MNHNY and CDR2 is SVGAGI (reference sequence). The CDR3 has 12 residues. This CDR3 is CASSTQGNEQFF. In DNA form, the CDR3 reads TGTGCCAGCAGTACACAGGGGAATGAGCAGTTCTTC.

This clonotype has ten or more counts. The CDR3 sequence is CASSLAAQETQYF. CDR3 sequence (DNA): TGTGCCAGCAGTTTAGCGGCCCAAGAGACCCAGTACTTC. This sequence joins TRBV27 and TRBJ2-5; D is ambiguous. Germline CDR1 reads MNHEY; CDR2 reads SMNVEV (reference sequence). This CDR3 spans 13 amino acids. The V end lost 2 bases, the J end lost 1 base, and 5 bases lay between the germline ends.

This clonotype was seen ten or more times. The chain joins TRBV25-1 to TRBJ1-4, with 10 bases lining up with TRBD1. The CDR3 runs to 14 residues. CDR1 MGHDK and CDR2 SYGVNS come from the germline V gene. V lost 6 bases, J lost 4 bases, and 2 bases stayed unmatched. CDR3 in amino acids: CASRGDRGNEKLFF. The CDR3 DNA sequence: TGTGCCAGCAGGGGGGACAGGGGTAATGAAAAACTGTTTTTT.

This clonotype has ten or more counts. The chain employs TRBV20-1 and TRBJ2-4; TRBD2 aligns across 10 bases. The V segment lost 1 base and the J segment 1 base; nucleotides outside the gene matches: 7. This CDR3 is 17 amino acids long. CDR1 and CDR2 (germline): DFQATT, SNEGSKA (reference sequence). The CDR3 nucleotides are TGCAGTGCTAGAGGATCTAGCGGGAGTCCGGCCAAAAACATTCAGTACTTC. It is translated as CSARGSSGSPAKNIQYF.

This clonotype was seen repeatedly, ten times or more. The rearrangement uses TRBV3-1 and TRBJ2-3; D gene uncertain. Germline loops: CDR1 LGHDT, CDR2 YNNKEL (reference sequence). Trimming shortened V by 0 bases and J by 1 base, and 5 bases separated the two germline ends. The CDR3 is 14 residues long. CDR3: CASSQDPRTDTQYF. The CDR3 bases are TGTGCCAGCAGCCAAGATCCCCGCACAGATACGCAGTATTTT.

Comments on this clonotype: A clone one base away is much larger, so this may be a read error. The chain has TRBV7-2 and TRBJ2-3; D unresolved. CDR3 size: 13 residues. The V end lost 4 bases, the J end lost 7 bases, and 12 bases lay between the germline ends. CDR1 and CDR2 from the germline V gene are SGHTA and FQGNSA. The CDR3 DNA is TGTGCCAGCAGCTCGACGAGCTGGCATACGCAGTATTTT. It encodes CASSSTSWHTQYF.

This clonotype was counted many times. V is TRBV5-1 and J is TRBJ2-5; 12 nucleotides match TRBD2. The CDR3 extends over 16 amino acids. CDR1 and CDR2 (germline): SGHRS, YFSETQ. V was clipped by 4 bases and J by 4 bases; unmatched bases: 8. DNA for the CDR3: TGCGCCAGCAGCGCCTCGACTAGCGGGAGTAGAGAGACCCAGTACTTC. The encoded protein is CASSASTSGSRETQYF.

This clonotype was seen ten or more times. The chain joins TRBV20-1 to TRBJ2-3, with 10 positions matching TRBD2. Trimming took 4 bases from V and 5 from J; bases not matched to a gene: 9. The CDR3 extends over 15 amino acids. Per germline, CDR1 DFQATT and CDR2 SNEGSKA (reference sequence). The CDR3 sequence is CSAKDWGLAKDTQYF. The CDR3 bases are TGCAGTGCTAAGGATTGGGGACTAGCGAAAGATACGCAGTATTTT.

This clonotype was counted a few times. The rearrangement joins TRBV20-1 to TRBJ2-5; D is perhaps TRBD1 (6 bases). The CDR3 sequence is 13 residues long. CDR1 is DFQATT and CDR2 is SNEGSKA in the germline V gene (reference sequence). Trimming left V 0 bases short and J 4 bases short, with 9 bases between. CDR3 amino acids: CSARDKGGETQYF. The CDR3 DNA sequence: TGCAGTGCTAGAGATAAAGGGGGAGAGACCCAGTACTTC.

This clonotype was observed at least ten times. The J gene is TRBJ2-3, the V gene TRBV6-5; D is ambiguous. The germline V gene encodes CDR1 MNHEY and CDR2 SVGAGI. V dropped 6 bases and J dropped 6 bases, with 19 bases sitting between them. The length of the CDR3 is 15 residues. CDR3 amino acids: CASRQTGSLSDTQYF. DNA for the CDR3: TGTGCCAGCAGGCAGACTGGATCGCTGTCCGATACGCAGTATTTT.

Many counts were recorded for this clonotype. The chain joins TRBV7-9 to TRBJ1-6, with D perhaps TRBD1 (5 bases). The germline CDR1 and CDR2 sequences are SEHNR and FQNEAQ (reference sequence). The CDR3 runs to 16 residues. V was trimmed by 5 bases and J by 4 bases, leaving 15 bases between them. The CDR3 here is CASSAPPGVYNSPLHF. As DNA, the CDR3 is TGTGCCAGCAGCGCACCCCCGGGGGTGTATAATTCACCCCTCCACTTT.

There are many counts of this clonotype. V gene TRBV18 combines with J gene TRBJ1-5; a weak D match, TRBD1 (6 bases). The CDR3 length is 16 residues. CDR1 and CDR2 from the germline V gene are KGHSH and LQKENI. V lost 1 base to trimming and J lost 5 bases, with 15 bases between them. Written as DNA, the CDR3 is TGTGCCAGCTCACCACGTGGCAGGGGAAACGATCAGCCCCAGCATTTT. Translated, it gives CASSPRGRGNDQPQHF.

This clonotype was picked up many times. The gene calls are TRBV6-6 and TRBJ1-5; D gene unclear. Per the germline V gene, CDR1 is MNHNY and CDR2 is SVGAGI (reference sequence). The V and J ends lost 8 bases and 7 bases respectively, with 12 bases between them. This CDR3 spans 12 amino acids. The CDR3 DNA sequence: TGTGCCAGCCGAGTTCAGGAGCAGCCCCAGCATTTT. Translating gives CASRVQEQPQHF.

In nucleotides, the CDR3 is TGTGCCGTGGATCGTAGTACAGATACGCAGTATTTT. Residues: CAVDRSTDTQYF. The chain links TRBV30 to TRBJ2-3, with D unclear. This CDR3 has 12 amino acids. The V and J ends lost 8 bases and 3 bases respectively, with 12 bases between them. Germline loops: CDR1 GTSNPN, CDR2 SVGIG (reference sequence). The whole variable domain, filled in from reference TRBV30 and TRBJ2-3, reads SQTIHQWPATLVQPVGSPLSLECTVEGTSNPNLYWYRQAAGRGLQLLFYSVGIGQISSEVPQNLSASRPQDRQFILSSKKLLLSDSGFYLCAVDRSTDTQYFGPGTRLTVL.

This clonotype was recorded many times. This sequence joins TRBV5-4 and TRBJ1-4; possibly TRBD1 for D (6 bases). V was pared by 0 bases and J by 0 bases, with 9 bases between. This CDR3 is built from 16 residues. The V gene's germline CDR1 is SGHNT and CDR2 YYREEE (reference sequence). The CDR3 is CASSLEPGATNEKLFF. DNA of the CDR3: TGTGCCAGCAGCTTGGAGCCAGGGGCAACTAATGAAAAACTGTTTTTT.

This clonotype was counted ten times or more. The chain has TRBV20-1 and TRBJ2-1; 13 nucleotides line up with TRBD2. The CDR3 sequence is 14 residues long. J gave up 10 bases and V 3 bases, and 6 bases lay outside the gene matches. Per germline, CDR1 DFQATT and CDR2 SNEGSKA (reference sequence). In nucleotides, the CDR3 is TGCAGTGCTAGGAGGACTAGCGGGAGCTTCGAGCAGTTCTTC. Its protein is CSARRTSGSFEQFF.

V and J are TRBV7-9 and TRBJ2-3; possibly TRBD1 for D (6 bases). The CDR3 extends over 15 amino acids. V dropped 7 bases and J dropped 2 bases, with 16 bases sitting between them. The germline CDR1 and CDR2 sequences are SEHNR and FQNEAQ (reference sequence). CDR3 in DNA: TGTGCCAGCAACCCCGGGGACACGATCACAGATACGCAGTATTTT. Translating it yields CASNPGDTITDTQYF.

There are many counts of this clonotype. The chain carries TRBV3-1 and TRBJ1-1; D uncertain. The V gene lost 10 bases and the J gene lost 0 bases, with 3 bases spanning the gap. Germline V gene sequence: CDR1 LGHDT, CDR2 YNNKEL (reference sequence). This CDR3 has 10 amino acids. The CDR3 spells CATVNTEAFF. The CDR3 bases are TGTGCCACCGTGAACACTGAAGCTTTCTTT. Looking up the rest from reference TRBV3-1 and TRBJ1-1 gives the full variable domain: DTAVSQTPKYLVTQMGNDKSIKCEQNLGHDTMYWYKQDSKKFLKIMFSYNNKELIINETVPNRFSPKSPDKAHLNLHINSLELGDSAVYFCATVNTEAFFGQGTRLTVV.